The subject of this entry is one T cell receptor beta chain. Its antigen is not known. Germline CDR1 and CDR2: MDHEN and SYDVKM. CDR3 length: 17 amino acids. J gave up 5 bases and V 3 bases, and 12 bases lay outside the gene matches. This entry is derived from a study of T cells in pancreatic ductal adenocarcinoma. Using immunoSEQ multiplex PCR, the repertoire was profiled, and TCRdb retains in-frame clones only, with some absent. The table lists more than 85,000 clones, 90% to 95% of them singletons, with roughly 3% in the top ten. Study outcomes and limitations: Blood had more productive templates and 6 to 9-fold more unique clonotypes than tumor. Results skew toward the minority of patients with early-stage disease. Tumor and blood clonality did not differ significantly, about 0.11 versus 0.072. Tumor-versus-blood clonality comparisons may be biased toward lower tumor diversity.

Selected pancreatic ductal adenocarcinoma patients had undergone surgery without neoadjuvant therapy. The chain combines TRBV28 with TRBJ2-2; 7 bases are shared with TRBD1. The clonotype comes from a human donor with pancreatic ductal adenocarcinoma. The sequencing input was PBMCs. Written as DNA, the CDR3 is TGTGCCAGCAGTTTCAAACTGGGACAGTTTAATACCGGGGAGCTGTTTTTT. It yields the protein CASSFKLGQFNTGELFF.